This TCR beta chain was recorded in a study of blood T cell repertoires in COVID-19. Across the whole study: Sample material is recorded as cDNA or gDNA derived from T cells, B-cell-depleted T cells, or PBMCs.

The sample holds one count of this clone. The CDR3 has 15 residues. Trimming removed 1 base from V and 5 bases from J, with 12 bases in between. Germline lookup yields CDR1 LGHDT and CDR2 YNNKEL (reference sequence). TCRdb keeps only in-frame clones here, not all; method: immunoSEQ multiplex PCR. The sample includes 200,000 to 250,000 clones, 84% of them seen just once. The sequence came from a man aged 25 to 40 with active or convalescent COVID-19. The sample taken for sequencing was peripheral blood. The chain recombines TRBV3-1 (or the pseudogene TRBV3-2) with TRBJ1-5; D possibly corresponds to TRBD1 (5 bases). DNA of the CDR3: TGTGCCAGCAGCCAAGGCGGGGGGGTGGATCAGCCCCAGCATTTT. It translates to CASSQGGGVDQPQHF.